This TCR beta chain was captured in a study of blood T cell repertoires in COVID-19 (dated by TCRdb to 2019 to 2021). General notes on the study: Samples covering the acute and convalescent phases of COVID-19 were provided by collaborators in the United States, Italy and Spain. The material from the prospective study consisted of cDNA or gDNA derived from T cells, B-cell-depleted T cells, or PBMCs. The dataset comprised deeply sampled blood TCRbeta repertoires from subjects exposed to, actively infected with, or recovered from COVID-19. The repertoires were made available in a free public database intended to serve as a resource for research on the immune response to SARS-CoV-2. Samples were obtained from the ongoing ImmuneRACE study (first 160 participants) and from about 1,300 subjects provided by 6 global collaborators. A de-identified subject ID, COVID-19 status, age in years and sex were almost always included in the sample metadata. Where available, HLA class I and class II types were taken from metadata supplied by the sample provider and were not determined by assay-based typing.

Each collaborating institution followed its own protocols to collect whole blood in K2EDTA tubes. For TCRbeta analysis, collaborator samples were shipped as frozen whole blood, as isolated PBMCs, or as DNA extracted from either sample type. Broad study findings and their caveats: The quantity of clinical and demographic metadata differed by source and by participant and was supplied without curation.

CDR1 and CDR2 are drawn from the germline V gene: LGHNA, YSLEER. The CDR3, cysteine through phenylalanine, is 15 amino acids long. Only the CDR3 portion is preserved as DNA: 45 bases, with reading frame beginning at the first base. V trim: 4 bases; J trim: 4 bases; unmatched bases: 6. TCRbeta CDR3 regions were amplified from genomic DNA by means of the immunoSEQ Assay, a bias-controlled multiplex PCR. Per the source publication's procedure: Nucleated cell counts per sample were estimated from amplification of reference gene primers within the assay. To quantify the absolute abundance of each unique TCRbeta CDR3 rearrangement, sequence reads were collapsed and filtered. Productive Simpson clonality was computed per sample as the square root of Simpson's diversity index over productive rearrangements. TCRdb took this table from immuneACCESS and kept in-frame rearrangements with V and J called. Such tables lack part of the clones; where checked against another copy, unresolved V genes explain under half of the gap, and the rest is unexplained. Clonal size and the V and J genes are those of that table, whereas D and trimming came from the DNA. This sample gives about 180,000 clones in total; roughly 84% of them show up just once. The top ten clonotypes cover more than 1.5% of the sample.

As for this clone: No antigen is known for it. Per-base qualities were not stored, and no clone one base away is much larger.

The TCR originated in a human donor in a cohort sampled during active COVID-19. The chain was built from TRBV4-3 and TRBJ1-4; a stretch of 7 junction bases matches TRBD1. Sequencing was carried out using peripheral blood. The DNA reads as follows: TGCGCCAGCAGCCCCATGACAGGGCTTAATGAAAAACTGTTTTTT. Translated, this gives CASSPMTGLNEKLFF.